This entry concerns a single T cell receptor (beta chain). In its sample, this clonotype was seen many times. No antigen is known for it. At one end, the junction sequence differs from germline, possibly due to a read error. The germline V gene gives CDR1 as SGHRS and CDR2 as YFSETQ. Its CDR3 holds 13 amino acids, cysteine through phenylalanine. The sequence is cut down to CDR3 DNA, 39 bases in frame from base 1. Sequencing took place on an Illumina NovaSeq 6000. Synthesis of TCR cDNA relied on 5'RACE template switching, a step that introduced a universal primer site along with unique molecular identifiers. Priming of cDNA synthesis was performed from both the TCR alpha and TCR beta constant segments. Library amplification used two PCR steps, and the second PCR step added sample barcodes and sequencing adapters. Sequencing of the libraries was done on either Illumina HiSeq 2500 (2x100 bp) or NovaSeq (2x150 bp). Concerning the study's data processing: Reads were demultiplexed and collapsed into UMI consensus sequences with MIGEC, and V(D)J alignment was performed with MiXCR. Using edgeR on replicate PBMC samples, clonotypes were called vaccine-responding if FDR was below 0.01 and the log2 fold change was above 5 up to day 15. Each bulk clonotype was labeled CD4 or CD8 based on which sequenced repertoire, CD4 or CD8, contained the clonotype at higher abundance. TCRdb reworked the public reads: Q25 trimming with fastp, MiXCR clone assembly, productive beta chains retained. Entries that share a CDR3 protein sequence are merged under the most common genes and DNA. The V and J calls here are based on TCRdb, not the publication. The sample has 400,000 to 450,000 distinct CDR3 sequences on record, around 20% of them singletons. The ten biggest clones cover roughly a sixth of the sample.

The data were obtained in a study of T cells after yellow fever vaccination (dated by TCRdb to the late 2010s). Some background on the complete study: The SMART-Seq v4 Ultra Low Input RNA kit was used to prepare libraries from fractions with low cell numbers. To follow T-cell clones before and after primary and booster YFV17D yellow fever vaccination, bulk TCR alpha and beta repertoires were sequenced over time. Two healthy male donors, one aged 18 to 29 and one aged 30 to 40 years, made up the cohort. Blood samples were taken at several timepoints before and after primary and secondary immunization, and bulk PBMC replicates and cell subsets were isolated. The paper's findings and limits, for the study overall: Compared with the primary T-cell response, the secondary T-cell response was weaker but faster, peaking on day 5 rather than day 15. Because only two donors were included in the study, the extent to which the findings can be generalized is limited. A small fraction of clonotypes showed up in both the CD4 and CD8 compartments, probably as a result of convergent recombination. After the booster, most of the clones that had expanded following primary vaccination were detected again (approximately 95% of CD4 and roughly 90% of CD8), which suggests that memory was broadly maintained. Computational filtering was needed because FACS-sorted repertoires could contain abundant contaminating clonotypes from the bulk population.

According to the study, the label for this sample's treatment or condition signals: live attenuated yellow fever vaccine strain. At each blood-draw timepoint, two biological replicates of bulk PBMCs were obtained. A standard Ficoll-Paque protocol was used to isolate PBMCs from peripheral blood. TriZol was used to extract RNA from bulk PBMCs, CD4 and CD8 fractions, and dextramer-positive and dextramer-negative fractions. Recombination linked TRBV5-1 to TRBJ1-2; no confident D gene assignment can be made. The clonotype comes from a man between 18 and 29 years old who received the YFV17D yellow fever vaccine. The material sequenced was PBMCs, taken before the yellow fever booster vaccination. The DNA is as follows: TGTGCCAGCAGCCTTGCGGCCAACTATGGCTACACCTTC. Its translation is CASSLAANYGYTF.